The entry below gives a single TCR beta chain sequence along with its context. Its target is not known. Germline CDR1 SGHNT, CDR2 YENEEA. The CDR3 sequence is 16 residues long. J lost 2 bases, V lost 1 base, and 4 bases had no gene match. Recipients received nonmyeloablative bone marrow transplants from related graft donors, with transient mixed chimerism. CD4+CD25+CD127- Tregs, CD4+CD25- non-Tregs, CD4 and CD8 cells were sorted. The data belong to a study of Tregs in tolerant kidney transplant recipients. Study outcomes and limitations: Expanding Tregs on activated donor B cells appeared to best identify donor-specific TCRbeta clones. Validation in larger populations is needed because few patients were studied. For some patients, primers changed over time, blocking nucleotide-level comparison.

This table comes from immunoSEQ multiplex PCR, and its TCRdb copy is limited to in-frame clones, with some not included. The sample consists of nearly 50,000 clones, about nine tenths of them appearing once. Sequenced here: CD8+ T cells from blood (PBMCs), sampled 12 months after the transplant. The receptor was isolated from a human patient who received a combined kidney and bone marrow transplant. The graft donor may be the source of some T cells. This chain uses TRBV11-3 with TRBJ2-3, with TRBD2 identical over 9 bases. The chain's CDR3 is CASSLAAGGYTDTQYF. DNA of the CDR3: TGTGCCAGCAGCTTAGCGGCGGGAGGGTACACAGATACGCAGTATTTT. The variable domain in full, with the rest retrieved from reference TRBV11-3 and TRBJ2-3, is EAGVVQSPRYKIIEKKQPVAFWCNPISGHNTLYWYLQNLGQGPELLIRYENEEAVDDSQLPKDRFSAERLKGVDSTLKIQPAELGDSAVYLCASSLAAGGYTDTQYFGPGTRLTVL.